This entry lists 5 T cell receptor beta chains sequenced from one sample in a study of blood T cell repertoires in COVID-19. TCRdb keeps only in-frame clones here, not all; method: immunoSEQ multiplex PCR. The repertoire holds 250,000 or so clones, approximately 90% seen once, with less than 3.5% in the top ten. Sequenced material: PBMCs or T cells enriched from blood (not recorded which). The receptor source for this set is a man in his forties or fifties who had been exposed to COVID-19.

This clone came up a few times. V is TRBV24-1 and J is TRBJ1-5; tentative D call: TRBD1 (5 bases). The germline V and J ends were trimmed by 2 bases and 9 bases, with 13 bases remaining between them. This CDR3 comprises 14 residues. Germline CDR1 is KGHDR and CDR2 is SFDVKD. CDR3 residues: CATSDSQSGRPQHF. CDR3 nucleotides: TGTGCCACCAGTGATTCGCAATCAGGGCGGCCCCAGCATTTT.

The chain has TRBV7-9 and TRBJ1-5, with D possibly TRBD1 on 6 matching bases. With 5 bases removed from V and 6 bases from J, the gap between germline ends came to 11 bases. This CDR3 is built from 13 residues. CDR1 and CDR2 (germline): SEHNR, FQNEAQ (reference sequence). CDR3 loop: CASSPTGPQPQHF. The CDR3 DNA sequence: TGTGCCAGCAGCCCAACAGGGCCTCAGCCCCAGCATTTT.

The chain carries TRBV7-2 and TRBJ2-7; 10 positions match TRBD2. The CDR3 is 15 amino acids. Germline CDR1 is SGHTA and CDR2 is FQGNSA. V was clipped by 5 bases and J by 1 base; unmatched bases: 5. CDR3 sequence reads: CASSNLAGESYEQYF. The CDR3 region has the DNA TGTGCCAGCAGCAACCTAGCGGGAGAGTCCTACGAGCAGTACTTC.

The rearrangement joins TRBV11-2 to TRBJ2-1; D gene ambiguous. CDR1 and CDR2 from the germline V gene are SGHAT and FQNNGV. V was shortened by 0 bases and J by 1 base, with 7 bases between the two germline ends. CDR3 length: 15 residues. The CDR3 reads CASSLDPGSYNEQFF. The CDR3 DNA reads TGTGCCAGCAGCTTAGATCCGGGTTCCTACAATGAGCAGTTCTTC.

The rearrangement joins TRBV4-1 to TRBJ2-1; TRBD2 matches at 7 bases. CDR1 is MGHRA, CDR2 YSYEKL, per germline. The V gene end was trimmed by 0 bases and the J gene end by 2 bases; junction bases not matched to a gene: 4. This CDR3 contains 16 residues. This CDR3 is CASSQDSSGAYNEQFF. The CDR3 bases are TGCGCCAGCAGCCAAGACTCTAGCGGAGCCTACAATGAGCAGTTCTTC.